This T cell receptor beta chain is drawn from a study of cytotoxic CD8 clonotypes in ibrutinib-treated CLL. Background on the study: Outcomes included approximately 24 partial and 2 complete responses; after median 68 months, 14 stayed remitted and around 12 progressed. Study results and limitations: With treatment, public clonotypes, which were uncommon, either contracted or remained stable. While tracking circulating CD8+ T-cell counts, baseline clonality exceeded that of age-matched healthy donors.

Measured with immunoSEQ multiplex PCR; TCRdb has only the in-frame clones, and not every one. The table shows approximately 50,000 clones, with 60% to 75% occurring only once. Concerning this clone itself: Antigen unknown.

The material sequenced was PBMCs, taken after 12 months of ibrutinib treatment. The TCR originated in a human donor with chronic lymphocytic leukemia.

The CDR3 sequence: CASILGAQNQPQHF. DNA of the CDR3: TGTGCCAGCATCCTAGGGGCACAAAATCAGCCCCAGCATTTT. This chain joins TRBV2 and TRBJ1-5; tentatively, D is TRBD1 (5 bases). The CDR3 loop spans 14 amino acids. V lost 7 bases, J lost 4 bases, and 14 bases lay in between. The germline gives CDR1 SNHLY, CDR2 FYNNEI.